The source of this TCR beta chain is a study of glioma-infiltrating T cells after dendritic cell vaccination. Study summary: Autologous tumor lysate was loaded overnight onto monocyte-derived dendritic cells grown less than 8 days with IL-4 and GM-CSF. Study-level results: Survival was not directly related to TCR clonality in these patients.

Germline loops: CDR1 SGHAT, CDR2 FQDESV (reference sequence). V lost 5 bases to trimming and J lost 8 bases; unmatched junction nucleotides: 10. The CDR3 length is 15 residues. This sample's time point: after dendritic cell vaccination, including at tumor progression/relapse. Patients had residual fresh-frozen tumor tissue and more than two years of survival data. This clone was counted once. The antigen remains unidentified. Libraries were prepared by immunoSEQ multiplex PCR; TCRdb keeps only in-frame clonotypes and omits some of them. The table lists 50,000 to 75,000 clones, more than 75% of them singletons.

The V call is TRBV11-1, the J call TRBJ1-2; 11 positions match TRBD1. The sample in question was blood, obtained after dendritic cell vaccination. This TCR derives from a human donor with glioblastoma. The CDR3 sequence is CASSGRDRGMKGYTF. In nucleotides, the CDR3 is TGTGCCAGCAGCGGTCGGGACAGGGGGATGAAAGGCTACACCTTC.